The 18 T cell receptor beta chains below were found in one sample sequenced in a study of esophageal squamous cell carcinoma under preoperative chemotherapy. Time point here: before preoperative PTX-NDP chemotherapy. MiXCR, applied by TCRdb to the PCR reads, yields one record per CDR3 protein. The sample contains some 30,000 distinct CDR3 sequences, under 55% of which appear only once. Sampling was carried out from a patient given preoperative chemotherapy. The receptor set was obtained from a human donor with esophageal squamous cell carcinoma. The donor label of this sample is uncertain.

This clonotype was recorded many times. A much more abundant neighbour one base away suggests this may be a read error. The chain carries TRBV11-3 and TRBJ2-1, with a tentative D call TRBD2 (6 bases). Germline V gives CDR1 SGHNT, CDR2 YENEEA. V lost 4 bases, J lost 13 bases, and 14 bases lay in between. The CDR3 extends over 12 amino acids. The CDR3 protein is CASSSTGETQFF. DNA of the CDR3: TGTGCCAGCAGCTCGACGGGGGAGACCCAGTTCTTC.

The sample holds many counts of this clonotype. V usage is TRBV6-1 and J usage is TRBJ2-7; 7 nucleotides align to TRBD1. Trimming cost V 4 bases and J 0 bases; bases outside gene matches: 6. CDR1 MNHNS and CDR2 SASEGT come from the germline V gene. The CDR3 length is 15 residues. CDR3 DNA: TGTGCCAGCAGTGCGACAGGGTCCAGCTCCTACGAGCAGTACTTC. Its protein product is CASSATGSSSYEQYF.

The genes are TRBV6-1 and TRBJ2-5, with a tentative D call TRBD1 (6 bases). Matching the DNA end better, TRBJ2-1 makes the J call doubtful. CDR3 length equals 13 residues. Germline V gene data show CDR1 as MNHNS and CDR2 as SASEGT. The DNA of the CDR3 is TGTGCCAGCAGTGCAACCAGGGACACCCAGCAGTTCTTC. It specifies CASSATRDTQQFF.

This clonotype was seen repeatedly, ten times or more. The rearrangement uses TRBV7-2 and TRBJ2-1; D gene ambiguous. Trimming left V 1 base short and J 3 bases short, with 10 bases between. CDR3 length: 15 amino acids. Germline-derived CDR1 and CDR2 are SGHTA and FQGNSA. The CDR3 here is CASSLDPTFYNEQFF. The CDR3 DNA follows: TGTGCCAGCAGCTTAGATCCCACGTTCTACAATGAGCAGTTCTTC. The full variable domain, its missing parts supplied by reference TRBV7-2 and TRBJ2-1, is GAGVSQSPSNKVTEKGKDVELRCDPISGHTALYWYRQSLGQGLEFLIYFQGNSAPDKSGLPSDRFSAERTGGSVSTLTIQRTQQEDSAVYLCASSLDPTFYNEQFFGPGTRLTVL.

This clonotype appeared many times. This rearrangement joins TRBV25-1 to TRBJ2-1; D perhaps matches TRBD2 (6 bases). The V end lost 1 base, the J end lost 10 bases, and 20 bases lay between the germline ends. CDR1 MGHDK and CDR2 SYGVNS come from the germline V gene. The CDR3 loop spans 16 amino acids. CDR3 sequence (DNA): TGTGCCAGCAGTGAATCGGCGACTAGTCAGACCTACGAGCAGTTCTTC. It specifies CASSESATSQTYEQFF.

As to this clonotype: Sequence at one end of the junction differs from germline and may be a read error. The chain is built from TRBV7-3 and TRBJ2-4; 9 bases agree with TRBD2. Germline values: CDR1 SGHTA, CDR2 FQGTGA. The CDR3 length is 17 residues. In DNA form, the CDR3 reads TGTGCCAGCAGCGTGGTGCCGGCGGGAGGGGTCCAAAACACTCAGTACTTC. This encodes CASSVVPAGGVQNTQYF. The full variable domain, completed using reference TRBV7-3 and TRBJ2-4, is GAGVSQTPSNKVTEKGKYVELRCDPISGHTALYWYRQSLGQGPEFLIYFQGTGAADDSGLPNDRFFAVRPEGSVSTLKIQRTERGDSAVYLCASSVVPAGGVQNTQYFGAGTRLSVL.

The V gene is TRBV6-5, the J gene TRBJ2-3; possible D gene TRBD1, 6 bases. Germline lookup yields CDR1 MNHEY and CDR2 SVGAGI. Trimming cost V 2 bases and J 4 bases, with 10 bases left between them. The CDR3 sequence is 14 residues long. The CDR3, as DNA: TGTGCCAGCAGTTACGGGACAAAGGCAGATACGCAGTATTTT. It translates to CASSYGTKADTQYF.

The CDR3 bases are TGTGCGTGTACCGGGCCCCGGGACCAAGAGACCCAGTACTTC. It is translated as CACTGPRDQETQYF. The V call is TRBV12-3 or TRBV12-4, the J call TRBJ2-4; no definite D call. The J call is uncertain, as TRBJ2-5 better fits the DNA end. The CDR3 is made up of 14 amino acids.

J is TRBJ2-1 and V is TRBV11-3, with D maybe TRBD1 (5 bases). Germline-derived CDR1 and CDR2 are SGHNT and YENEEA. Trimming removed 2 bases from V and 10 bases from J, with 12 bases in between. The CDR3 is 13 residues long. CDR3 DNA sequence: TGTGCCAGCAGCTTACGGACAACCTACGAGCAGTTCTTC. Encoded protein: CASSLRTTYEQFF.

The chain joins TRBV7-8 to TRBJ2-1, with TRBD2 identical over 7 bases. This CDR3 is built from 16 residues. The V gene end was trimmed by 5 bases and the J gene end by 0 bases; junction bases not matched to a gene: 7. Germline V gene sequence: CDR1 SGHVS, CDR2 FQNEAQ. The CDR3 sequence is CASSRWEGLSYNEQFF. DNA of the CDR3: TGTGCCAGCAGCCGTTGGGAGGGCCTCTCCTACAATGAGCAGTTCTTC.

This chain joins TRBV6-1 and TRBJ2-4; D may be TRBD1 (5 bases). The germline V gene encodes CDR1 MNHNS and CDR2 SASEGT. V lost 2 bases, J lost 13 bases, and 24 bases lay in between. This CDR3 contains 16 residues. This chain's CDR3 is CASSELGLRAKNTQYF. The DNA of the CDR3 is TGTGCCAGCAGTGAATTGGGGCTGAGAGCCAAAAACACGCAGTACTTC.

V and J are TRBV7-3 and TRBJ2-3; TRBD1 aligns across 7 bases. With V trimmed by 1 base and J by 5 bases, 6 bases remained unmatched. In germline, CDR1 is SGHTA, CDR2 FQGTGA. The CDR3 runs to 15 residues. CDR3 in DNA: TGTGCCAGCAGCTTAAAAAAGACAGGGTTAGATACGCAGTATTTT. It is translated as CASSLKKTGLDTQYF.

V gene TRBV7-8 combines with J gene TRBJ2-5; the D gene is possibly TRBD2 (7 bases). The CDR3 covers 14 residues. Germline V gene lookup returns CDR1 SGHVS and CDR2 FQNEAQ. The germline V and J ends were trimmed by 1 base and 13 bases, with 19 bases remaining between them. CDR3 DNA: TGTGCCAGCAGCTTAGTTGGGGGGGCCTACGAGCGGTACTTC. This encodes CASSLVGGAYERYF.

This clonotype was observed at least ten times. The J gene is TRBJ2-1, the V gene TRBV12-3 or TRBV12-4, with 9 bases identical to TRBD2. This CDR3 contains 15 residues. Trimming took 11 bases from V and 4 from J; bases not matched to a gene: 12. The CDR3 sequence: CASGALAGRYNEQFF. CDR3 in DNA: TGTGCCTCCGGGGCACTAGCGGGCCGTTACAATGAGCAGTTCTTC.

On this clonotype itself: Here the CDR3 omits its conserved ending phenylalanine or tryptophan, so a read error is the likely source. Because the CDR3's place on the DNA is in doubt, the DNA is left out and the CDR3 is given as listed by TCRdb. This sequence joins TRBV7-6 and TRBJ2-5. Inclusive of both ends, the CDR3 amounts to 14 amino acids. Germline assignment: CDR1 SGHVS and CDR2 FNYEAQ. The CDR3 is CASSLDGHQATQFL.

At least ten counts were recorded for this clonotype. The CDR3 sequence is CASSPRRTDTQYF. The DNA of the CDR3 is TGTGCCAGCAGCCCACGACGGACAGATACGCAGTATTTT. The chain has TRBV7-2 and TRBJ2-3; D not certain. Germline V gene lookup returns CDR1 SGHTA and CDR2 FQGNSA. This CDR3 has 13 amino acids. Trimming removed 5 bases from V and 3 bases from J, with 9 bases in between.

With respect to this clonotype: The junction shows a germline mismatch at one end, possibly a read error. The V and J genes are TRBV7-9 and TRBJ2-3; D might be TRBD1 (6 bases). Per the germline V gene, CDR1 is SEHNR and CDR2 is FQNEAQ (reference sequence). The CDR3 extends over 15 amino acids. The CDR3 region has the DNA TGTGCCAGCAGCTTACGGGCAGGGAGCACAGGGACGCAGTTTTTT. Translation gives CASSLRAGSTGTQFF. The full variable domain, its missing parts supplied by reference TRBV7-9 and TRBJ2-3, is DTGVSQNPRHKITKRGQNVTFRCDPISEHNRLYWYRQTLGQGPEFLTYFQNEAQLEKSRLLSDRFSAERPKGSFSTLEIQRTEQGDSAMYLCASSLRAGSTGTQFFGPGTRLTVL.

This clonotype was detected many times. V and J are TRBV6-5 and TRBJ2-3, with 8 positions matching TRBD1. The CDR3 has 15 residues. In germline, CDR1 is MNHEY, CDR2 SVGAGI. Trimming took 2 bases from V and 1 from J; bases not matched to a gene: 2. The CDR3 region is CASSYQGAGTDTQYF. The CDR3, as DNA: TGTGCCAGCAGTTACCAGGGGGCGGGCACAGATACGCAGTATTTT.